This T cell receptor (beta chain) stems from a study of CD8+ T cells in alopecia areata. Extraction of RNA preceded its reverse transcription into cDNA, which served as the sequencing template. Generated by immunoSEQ multiplex PCR, the TCRdb table keeps only in-frame clones and is missing some. This sample comprises 2,500 to 3,500 clones, none seen once only. This clone was seen at least ten times. Mouse names are used for the genes. The missing CDR3 end, 4 residues past where the read stops, is filled in from the germline J gene. CDR1 is NSHNY and CDR2 is SYGAGN in the germline V gene. This CDR3 comprises 12 residues.

This clonotype was sampled from a C3H/HeJ mouse with alopecia areata. As its MHC haplotype, the strain has H2-k. V is TRBV13-1 and J is TRBJ2-7, with D maybe TRBD1 (6 bases). Sequencing input: lesional skin. CDR3 loop: CASSLQGDEQYF. CDR3 DNA, as far as it was read: TGTGCCAGCAGTCTACAGGGAGAT.